This T cell receptor beta chain was captured in a study of T cell responses to AZD1222 COVID-19 vaccine. Notes on the study in general: There were vaccine-associated CD4 TCRs across spike, dominant at 160-218 and 743-854.

On this clone itself: Its antigen remains unidentified.

Sequencing used immunoSEQ multiplex PCR; TCRdb keeps in-frame clones, though not all of them. The table has under 95,000 clones, around 88% seen once. Trimming took 8 bases from V and 6 from J, leaving 11 bases between them. There are 11 residues in the CDR3. The germline V gene encodes CDR1 ENHRY and CDR2 SYGVKD. This sequence originates from an adult who received the AZD1222 COVID-19 vaccine. The chain combines TRBV10-3 with TRBJ2-7, with D possibly matching TRBD1 (6 bases). The specimen was peripheral blood, collected 28 days after the second AZD1222 dose. The CDR3 DNA reads as TGTGCCATCGGTAGGGGGAGCGAGCAGTACTTC. Protein: CAIGRGSEQYF.